This T cell receptor (beta chain) was captured by sequencing in a study of shared clonotypes between healthy human individuals. Details on this clone: Germline and junction disagree at one end, which may indicate a read error.

Cells designated naive CD8 were CD45RO-negative and were positively selected for CCR7, with terminally differentiated effector memory CD45RA+ cells excluded. Germline V CDR1 and CDR2: SSHAT, FNYEAQ (reference sequence). The CDR3 spans 16 residues. The assay was run at deep level. Sequencing was performed with immunoSEQ multiplex PCR; in TCRdb, only in-frame clones are kept and a portion is missing. In the table there are 1.5 million to 2.5 million clones, less than 95% of which are singletons. The V and J genes are TRBV7-7 and TRBJ2-3, with TRBD1 matching over 8 bases. The receptor was derived from a man between 18 and 35 years old in good health. The sequenced material came from naive CD8+ T cells sorted from blood. The DNA of the CDR3 is TGTGCTAGCAGCTTAGTAAGGGGACAGGTCATAGATACGCAGTATTTT. Amino acid sequence: CASSLVRGQVIDTQYF.